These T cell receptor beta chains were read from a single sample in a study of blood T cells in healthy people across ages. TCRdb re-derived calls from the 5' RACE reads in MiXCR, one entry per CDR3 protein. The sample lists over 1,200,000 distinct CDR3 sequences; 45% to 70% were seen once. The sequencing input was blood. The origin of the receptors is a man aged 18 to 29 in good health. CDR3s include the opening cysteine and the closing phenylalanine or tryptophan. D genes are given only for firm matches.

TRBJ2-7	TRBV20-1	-	CSARQYSSYEQYF
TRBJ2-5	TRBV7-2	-	CASSLSVQETQYF
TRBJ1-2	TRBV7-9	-	CASSLLDAGPYTF
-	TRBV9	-	CASSTPPAEGGYRETQYF
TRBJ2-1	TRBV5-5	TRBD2	CASSPPSGGLHNEQFF
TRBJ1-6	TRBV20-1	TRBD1	CSAGGRQGAHSPLHF
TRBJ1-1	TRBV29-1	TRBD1	CSVAFPRFTGTEIEAFF
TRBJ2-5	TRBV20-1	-	CSAPDRFAETQYF
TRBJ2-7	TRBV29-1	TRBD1	CSVERRGRVGEQYF
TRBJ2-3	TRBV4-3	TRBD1	CATGTALLDTQYF
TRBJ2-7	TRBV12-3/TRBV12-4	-	CASRSDGYEQYF
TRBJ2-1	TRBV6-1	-	CASSEGDWGSDEQFF
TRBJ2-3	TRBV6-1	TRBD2	CASSEPGGANTDTQYF
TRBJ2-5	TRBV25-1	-	CASSEFRDFLLSQETQYF
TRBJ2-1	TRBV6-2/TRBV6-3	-	CASSRDSGPYNEQFF
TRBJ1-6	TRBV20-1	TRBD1	CSARDRASYNSPLHF
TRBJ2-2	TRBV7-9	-	CASSFGSSINTGELFF
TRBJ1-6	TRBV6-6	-	CASSYETAGLYNSRPHF
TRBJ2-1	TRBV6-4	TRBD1	CASARSGTGGNEQFF
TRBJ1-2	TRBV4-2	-	CASSQELGLSDYGYTF
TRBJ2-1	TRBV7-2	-	CASSLARNNEQFF
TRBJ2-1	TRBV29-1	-	CSVDTSGIYNEQFF
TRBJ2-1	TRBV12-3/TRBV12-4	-	CASTLGPGEQFF
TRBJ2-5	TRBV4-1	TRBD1	CASSQSPGGTQETQYF
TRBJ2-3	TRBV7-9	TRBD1	CASSFTGGESSDAQYF
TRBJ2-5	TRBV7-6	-	CASSNAGRRAQETQYF
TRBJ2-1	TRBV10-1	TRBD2	CASSAGTSGRALYNEQFF
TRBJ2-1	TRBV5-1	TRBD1	CASSPGQSHEQFF
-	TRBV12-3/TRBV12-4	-	CASSLRGGFIGEQYF
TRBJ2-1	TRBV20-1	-	CSARTSYSYNEQFF
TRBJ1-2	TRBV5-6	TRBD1	CASSQGQGFFGYTF
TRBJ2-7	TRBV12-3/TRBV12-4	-	CASSRREWGEQYF
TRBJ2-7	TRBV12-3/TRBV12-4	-	CASSPYGVAQYF
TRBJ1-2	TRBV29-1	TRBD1	CSVEKTGVGGYTF
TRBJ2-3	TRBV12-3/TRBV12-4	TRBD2	CASREERGGPDAQYF
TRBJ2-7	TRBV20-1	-	CSANPPPTSAPYEQYF
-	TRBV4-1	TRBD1	CASSHLPGQGSNEQYF
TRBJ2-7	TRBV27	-	CASSLTGSSELYF
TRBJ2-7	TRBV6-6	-	CASRLNLSYEQYF
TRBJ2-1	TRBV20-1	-	CSARQAASYEQFF
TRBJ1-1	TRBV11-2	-	CASSLSLAGAHAEAFF
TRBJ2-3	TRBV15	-	CATSRWKVSDTQYF
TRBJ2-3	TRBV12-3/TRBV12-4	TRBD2	CASRSGRISTDTQYF
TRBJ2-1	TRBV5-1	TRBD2	CASSLTSGVAYNEQFF
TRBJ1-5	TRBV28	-	CASSPVRQPQHF
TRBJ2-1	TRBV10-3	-	CAISEVKGPHEQFF
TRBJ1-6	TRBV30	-	CAWGPGRDNSPLHF
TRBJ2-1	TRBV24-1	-	CATSGSFRVQEQFF
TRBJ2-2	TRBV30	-	CASPASVNTGELFF
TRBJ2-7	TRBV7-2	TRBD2	CASSPDLADYYEQYF
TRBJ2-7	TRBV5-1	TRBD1	CASSTGTGVYEQYF
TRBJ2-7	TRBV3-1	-	CASSRNRDSDYEQYF
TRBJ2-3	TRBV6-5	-	CASSYSRLTSTDTQYF
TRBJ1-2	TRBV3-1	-	CASSQEPGRGYTF
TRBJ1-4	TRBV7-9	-	CASTSKGGWVEKLFF
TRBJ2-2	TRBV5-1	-	CASSRANTGELFF
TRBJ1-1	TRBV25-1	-	CASSAQTDPQAGAFF